The 13 T cell receptor beta chains below come from one sample, sequenced in a study of T cell responses to AZD1222 COVID-19 vaccine. Libraries were prepared by immunoSEQ multiplex PCR; TCRdb keeps only in-frame clonotypes and omits some of them. The sample consists of about 96,000 clones, more than 75% of them appearing once. The sequenced sample was peripheral blood, obtained on day 0 of MenACWY control vaccination. The source is an adult in good health.

The CDR3 DNA is TGCGCCAGCAGCTTGGACCCGGGCCGGGAGACCCAGTACTTC. As protein: CASSLDPGRETQYF. The genes are TRBV5-1 and TRBJ2-5; D is unresolved. With 0 bases removed from V and 5 bases from J, the gap between germline ends came to 11 bases. This CDR3 contains 14 residues. Looked up from germline, CDR1 is SGHRS and CDR2 is YFSETQ. Using reference TRBV5-1 and TRBJ2-5 for the parts outside the CDR3, the full variable domain is KAGVTQTPRYLIKTRGQQVTLSCSPISGHRSVSWYQQTPGQGLQFLFEYFSETQRNKGNFPGRFSGRQFSNSRSEMNVSTLELGDSALYLCASSLDPGRETQYFGPGTRLLVL.

The chain couples TRBV2 to TRBJ2-5, with D perhaps given as TRBD1 or TRBD2 (6 bases each). The V gene's germline CDR1 is SNHLY and CDR2 FYNNEI. V was trimmed by 7 bases and J by 5 bases, leaving 23 bases between them. The CDR3 spans 16 residues. Written as DNA, the CDR3 is TGTGCCAGCACCCCCTTCTCCGGGGGCCCAGCGGAGACCCAGTACTTC. This gives the protein CASTPFSGGPAETQYF.

The chain is built from TRBV28 and TRBJ1-2, with D unresolved. This CDR3 has 9 amino acids. In germline, CDR1 is MDHEN, CDR2 SYDVKM. V was shortened by 8 bases and J by 8 bases, with 6 bases between the two germline ends. CDR3 loop: CASGPGYTF. For the CDR3, the DNA is TGTGCCAGCGGCCCGGGCTACACCTTC.

The chain carries TRBV11-2 and TRBJ2-7, with D possibly TRBD1 on 5 matching bases. CDR1 is SGHAT and CDR2 is FQNNGV in the germline V gene. V was pared by 4 bases and J by 3 bases, with 13 bases between. The CDR3 runs 14 residues. CDR3 loop: CASSSRQSNYEQYF. The CDR3 DNA follows: TGTGCCAGCAGCTCAAGACAGTCAAACTACGAGCAGTACTTC. The variable domain in full, with the rest retrieved from reference TRBV11-2 and TRBJ2-7, is EAGVAQSPRYKIIEKRQSVAFWCNPISGHATLYWYQQILGQGPKLLIQFQNNGVVDDSQLPKDRFSAERLKGVDSTLKIQPAKLEDSAVYLCASSSRQSNYEQYFGPGTRLTVT.

V is TRBV5-1 and J is TRBJ2-7; 16 positions match TRBD2. This CDR3 is 15 amino acids long. Germline trimming cut 8 bases from V and 6 bases from J; bases unmatched to any gene: 8. CDR1 and CDR2 (germline): SGHRS, YFSETQ. CDR3 sequence: CASTPGLAGGLEQYF. The CDR3 bases are TGCGCCAGTACCCCGGGACTAGCGGGGGGGCTCGAGCAGTACTTC.

The chain recombines TRBV7-2 with TRBJ1-3, with TRBD1 identical over 8 bases. CDR1 SGHTA and CDR2 FQGNSA come from the germline V gene. The CDR3 consists of 16 residues. Unmatched junction bases numbered 6, after V lost 5 bases and J lost 0 bases. The CDR3 DNA reads TGTGCCAGCAGCGTACTAACAGGGGGCTCTGGAAACACCATATATTTT. Amino acids: CASSVLTGGSGNTIYF.

This clone was seen only a few times. This chain connects TRBV7-8 to TRBJ2-7; D not certain. Germline V gene data show CDR1 as SGHVS and CDR2 as FQNEAQ. The CDR3 extends over 15 amino acids. V was cut by 5 bases and J by 0 bases, with 14 bases left in between. In DNA form, the CDR3 reads TGTGCCAGCAGCCCAAGGGCAGTCCTCTCCTACGAGCAGTACTTC. Its translation: CASSPRAVLSYEQYF.

CDR3 sequence: CASSLTSGPAGEQFF. CDR3 bases: TGTGCCAGCAGCCTCACCTCCGGGCCCGCAGGTGAGCAGTTCTTC. The gene calls are TRBV3-1 (or the pseudogene TRBV3-2) and TRBJ2-1, with unresolved D. V lost 4 bases and J 9 bases, leaving 19 bases between the germline ends. The CDR3 runs to 15 residues. Per the germline V gene, CDR1 is LGHDT and CDR2 is YNNKEL (reference sequence).

The J gene is TRBJ2-7, the V gene TRBV7-2; D is ambiguous. Trimming took 1 base from V and 4 from J, leaving 8 bases between them. The CDR3 covers 13 residues. Germline-derived CDR1 and CDR2 are SGHTA and FQGNSA. The CDR3 DNA follows: TGTGCCAGCAGCTTAGGTCGCGCATACGAGCAGTACTTC. This translates into CASSLGRAYEQYF.

This chain connects TRBV6-5 to TRBJ1-2, with 8 nucleotides matching TRBD1. CDR3 length equals 14 residues. Germline loops: CDR1 MNHEY, CDR2 SVGAGI. V was pared by 5 bases and J by 8 bases, with 10 bases of the junction left unmatched. CDR3 bases: TGTGCCAGCAGTACTACCGGGACAGGTGGCGGCTACACCTTC. Residues: CASSTTGTGGGYTF.

This sequence joins TRBV18 and TRBJ1-2, with D perhaps matching TRBD1 (6 bases). Germline CDR1 and CDR2: KGHSH and LQKENI. V dropped 8 bases and J dropped 6 bases, with 16 bases sitting between them. The CDR3 has 13 residues. CDR3 nucleotides: TGTGCCAGCAAGTACAGGGATCTCAATGGCTACACCTTC. Amino acids: CASKYRDLNGYTF.

The chain joins TRBV10-2 to TRBJ2-7; D remains unclear. Germline assignment: CDR1 WSHSY and CDR2 SAAADI. Trimming removed 4 bases at V and 9 bases at J, with 10 bases between. This CDR3 has 11 amino acids. CDR3 DNA sequence: TGCGCCAGCAGTGCTACTACGGTGCAGTACTTC. This encodes CASSATTVQYF.

The chain combines TRBV6-5 with TRBJ1-3; D uncertain. The CDR3 length is 15 residues. V lost 2 bases and J lost 0, with 8 bases in between. Germline CDR1 and CDR2: MNHEY and SVGAGI. The CDR3 DNA follows: TGTGCCAGCAGTTACGACCCGGACTCTGGAAACACCATATATTTT. This gives the protein CASSYDPDSGNTIYF.